The T cell receptor (beta chain) described here comes from a study of cytotoxic CD8 clonotypes in ibrutinib-treated CLL. Study as a whole: Following treatment for a median roughly 13 months, range 6 to 36, response samples were then taken. Across samples, productive templates numbered a few hundred thousand and productive rearrangements reached about 99,000 on average.

This clone appeared once. Its cognate antigen is unknown. Overall study findings and caveats: Different sampling times were used for sustained-remission and progressing patients.

TCRdb's table, derived via immunoSEQ multiplex PCR, lists solely in-frame clones and lacks some. Here the sample spans 14,000 or so clones, around 64% being singletons. The CDR3 length is 17 residues. The germline CDR1 and CDR2 sequences are SNHLY and FYNNEI. After removal of 2 bases from V and 2 bases from J, the junction contained 5 bases not matched to a gene. The chain combines TRBV2 with TRBJ2-4; 11 bases align to TRBD2. Material: PBMCs, obtained before ibrutinib treatment. This TCR came from a human donor with chronic lymphocytic leukemia. The CDR3 bases are TGTGCCAGCAGTGAACTTAGCGGGGGGGCGTCCAAAAACATTCAGTACTTC. This encodes CASSELSGGASKNIQYF.